The 26 T cell receptor beta chains given below trace back to one sample, sequenced in a study of OX40 agonist ivuxolimab in advanced cancers. The method was immunoSEQ multiplex PCR; TCRdb's version includes in-frame clones alone and lacks a portion of them. In the table there are tens of thousands of clones, about 85% of which are singletons. Sequenced here: CD4+ or CD8+ T cells sorted from blood, sampled in a trial of the OX40 agonist ivuxolimab. The source of these receptors is an adult with an advanced solid tumor such as melanoma, head and neck, liver or kidney cancer.

The chain links TRBV11-1 to TRBJ1-1; D remains ambiguous. V shed 1 base and J shed 3 bases, with 12 bases lying between them. CDR3 length equals 15 residues. Germline V gene lookup returns CDR1 SGHAT and CDR2 FQDESV (reference sequence). In DNA form, the CDR3 reads TGTGCCAGCAGCTTAGGGTCAGGATGGTACACTGAAGCTTTCTTT. Translating gives CASSLGSGWYTEAFF. The whole variable domain, filled in from reference TRBV11-1 and TRBJ1-1, reads EAEVAQSPRYKITEKSQAVAFWCDPISGHATLYWYRQILGQGPELLVQFQDESVVDDSQLPKDRFSAERLKGVDSTLKIQPAELGDSAMYLCASSLGSGWYTEAFFGQGTRLTVV.

This rearrangement joins TRBV5-4 to TRBJ2-4; D may match TRBD1 or TRBD2 (6 bases each). CDR1 and CDR2 from the germline V gene are SGHNT and YYREEE (reference sequence). The CDR3 is 15 amino acids. V lost 6 bases and J lost 8, with 21 bases in between. The CDR3 here is CASTINRAGRYIQYF. CDR3 in DNA: TGTGCCAGCACCATAAACAGGGCAGGGAGGTACATTCAGTACTTC.

This clone was picked up a small number of times. V and J are TRBV19 and TRBJ1-2, with D maybe TRBD1 (5 bases). The V end lost 4 bases, the J end lost 2 bases, and 14 bases lay between the germline ends. This CDR3 has 15 residues. The V gene's germline CDR1 is LNHDA and CDR2 SQIVND (reference sequence). CDR3 coding DNA: TGTGCCAGTAGTAGAGAGACAGTGGCGAACTATGGCTACACCTTC. It specifies CASSRETVANYGYTF.

The sample holds a few counts of this clone. The chain links TRBV18 to TRBJ2-5; D gene uncertain. Germline-derived CDR1 and CDR2 are KGHSH and LQKENI. The germline V and J ends were trimmed by 9 bases and 5 bases, with 10 bases remaining between them. The CDR3 runs 11 residues. Here the CDR3 DNA reads TGTGCCAGTTCCCCGCGGGAGACCCAGTACTTC. It yields the protein CASSPRETQYF.

This clone was seen a single time. The chain couples TRBV2 to TRBJ2-3, with D uncertain. Deletions cut 10 bases from V and 0 bases from J, with 17 bases between. Germline CDR1 SNHLY, CDR2 FYNNEI. The CDR3 has 15 amino acids. CDR3 nucleotides: TGTGCCACCCTAAGGGATAGAGGAAGCACAGATACGCAGTATTTT. Its translation: CATLRDRGSTDTQYF.

Comment on this clone: Other DNA sequences in the same sample also yield this CDR3. The chain couples TRBV19 to TRBJ2-1; 9 nucleotides match TRBD2. Germline CDR1 and CDR2: LNHDA and SQIVND (reference sequence). This CDR3 comprises 15 residues. J lost 2 bases, V lost 1 base, and 0 bases had no gene match. CDR3 nucleotides: TGTGCCAGTAGTATAGCTAGCGGGACCTACAATGAGCAGTTCTTC. As protein: CASSIASGTYNEQFF.

V is TRBV6-6 and J is TRBJ1-2; D is possibly TRBD1 (5 bases). The V gene's germline CDR1 is MNHNY and CDR2 SVGAGI (reference sequence). The germline V and J ends were trimmed by 5 bases and 5 bases, with 15 bases remaining between them. This CDR3 is 14 amino acids long. Here the CDR3 reads CASSDALEGYGYTF. In nucleotides, the CDR3 is TGTGCCAGCAGTGACGCCCTTGAGGGGTATGGCTACACCTTC.

A single count supports this clone. The gene calls are TRBV5-6 and TRBJ1-2, with 9 bases fitting TRBD1. Germline trimming cut 4 bases from V and 0 bases from J; bases unmatched to any gene: 10. The germline CDR1 and CDR2 sequences are SGHDT and YYEEEE. The CDR3 covers 17 residues. The CDR3 nucleotides read TGTGCCAGCAGCATCTCCGGGACAGGGCCGGCTAACTATGGCTACACCTTC. As protein: CASSISGTGPANYGYTF.

The rearrangement uses TRBV7-9 and TRBJ2-7; TRBD1 agrees at 8 bases. The CDR3 is made up of 16 amino acids. Germline-derived CDR1 and CDR2 are SEHNR and FQNEAQ (reference sequence). With V trimmed by 4 bases and J by 6 bases, 14 bases remained unmatched. CDR3 coding DNA: TGTGCCAGCAGCTGGGTCCGGGACAGGCAGACCCGCGAGCAGTACTTC. This sequence encodes CASSWVRDRQTREQYF.

The chain has TRBV15 and TRBJ2-6; D is possibly TRBD1 (5 bases). Germline V lookup: CDR1 LNHNV, CDR2 YYDKDF (reference sequence). V was clipped by 0 bases and J by 4 bases, with 13 bases between them. The CDR3 runs 17 residues. CDR3 nucleotides: TGTGCCACCAGCAGAGATTTTTGGGGCTCCGGGGCCAACGTCCTGACTTTC. Translating gives CATSRDFWGSGANVLTF.

This clone was recorded only once. V gene TRBV7-9 combines with J gene TRBJ2-3; 7 bases agree with TRBD2. The V gene's germline CDR1 is SEHNR and CDR2 FQNEAQ (reference sequence). The CDR3 length is 14 residues. V lost 1 base and J lost 7; bases outside the gene matches: 5. The CDR3 nucleotides are TGTGCCAGCAGCTTAGTCAGGGAGGGAAATACGCAGTATTTT. Translating it yields CASSLVREGNTQYF.

This clone was counted between two and nine times. The rearrangement joins TRBV28 to TRBJ2-3; unclear D gene. The V end lost 8 bases, the J end lost 4 bases, and 7 bases lay between the germline ends. The CDR3 is 11 residues long. Germline CDR1 is MDHEN and CDR2 is SYDVKM. In nucleotides, the CDR3 is TGTGCCAGCCGTTCGTCAGATACGCAGTATTTT. This encodes CASRSSDTQYF.

The table lists this clone with a count of one. The gene calls are TRBV7-2 and TRBJ2-7, with 8 bases that match TRBD2. The CDR3 consists of 14 residues. The germline gives CDR1 SGHTA, CDR2 FQGNSA. Germline trimming cut 8 bases from V and 6 bases from J; bases unmatched to any gene: 12. DNA for the CDR3: TGTGCCAGCGGTCCGGGACTAGAAGGCTCCGAGCAGTACTTC. Translating gives CASGPGLEGSEQYF. Full variable domain (missing parts from reference TRBV7-2 and TRBJ2-7): GAGVSQSPSNKVTEKGKDVELRCDPISGHTALYWYRQSLGQGLEFLIYFQGNSAPDKSGLPSDRFSAERTGGSVSTLTIQRTQQEDSAVYLCASGPGLEGSEQYFGPGTRLTVT.

The chain has TRBV15 and TRBJ2-2, with D perhaps being TRBD1 or TRBD2 (5 bases each). The CDR3 has 14 residues. Germline-derived CDR1 and CDR2 are LNHNV and YYDKDF (reference sequence). The V end was cut by 6 bases, the J end by 4 bases, with 12 bases between. CDR3 region: CATRGRGGTGELFF. In DNA, the CDR3 is TGTGCCACCAGGGGACGGGGTGGCACCGGGGAGCTGTTTTTT.

The CDR3 DNA sequence: TGTGCCATCAGGAAAACAGGGGGCAACTACGAGCAGTACTTC. Amino acid sequence: CAIRKTGGNYEQYF. The chain recombines TRBV10-3 with TRBJ2-7; 9 positions agree with TRBD1. In germline, CDR1 is ENHRY, CDR2 SYGVKD. The junction had 6 bases not matched to a gene; V was cut back by 6 bases and J by 3 bases. This CDR3 is built from 14 residues.

The genes are TRBV7-9 and TRBJ1-2; D not resolved. Between the trimmed V and J ends, which lost 5 bases and 5 bases, there was a span of 12 bases. This CDR3 comprises 13 residues. Per germline, CDR1 SEHNR and CDR2 FQNEAQ (reference sequence). The CDR3 DNA is TGTGCCAGCAGCGAAGACGGGTGGTATGGCTACACCTTC. This encodes CASSEDGWYGYTF.

The rearrangement links TRBV5-1 to TRBJ2-1; D possibly uses TRBD1 or TRBD2 (5 bases each). Germline assignment: CDR1 SGHRS and CDR2 YFSETQ. The CDR3 totals 13 residues. The ends were cut back, 9 bases at V and 0 bases at J, with 10 bases in the middle. CDR3 in amino acids: CAKAGTSYNEQFF. CDR3 bases: TGCGCCAAAGCAGGGACCTCCTACAATGAGCAGTTCTTC. The variable domain in full, with the rest retrieved from reference TRBV5-1 and TRBJ2-1, is KAGVTQTPRYLIKTRGQQVTLSCSPISGHRSVSWYQQTPGQGLQFLFEYFSETQRNKGNFPGRFSGRQFSNSRSEMNVSTLELGDSALYLCAKAGTSYNEQFFGPGTRLTVL.

This clone was observed a single time. This chain links TRBV5-6 with TRBJ2-2, with 14 bases fitting TRBD2. Trimming at V came to 3 bases and at J to 5 bases, leaving 3 bases not matched to a gene. This CDR3 is 16 amino acids long. Per germline, CDR1 SGHDT and CDR2 YYEEEE. The CDR3 bases are TGTGCCAGCAGCTGGGGACTAGCGGGAGAAACCGGGGAGCTGTTTTTT. Translating gives CASSWGLAGETGELFF.

The chain combines TRBV18 with TRBJ1-2; D ambiguous. This CDR3 has 14 residues. V lost 8 bases and J lost 1, with 14 bases in between. The germline CDR1 and CDR2 sequences are KGHSH and LQKENI. CDR3 region: CASDTGHHNYGYTF. The CDR3 DNA reads TGTGCCAGCGACACCGGGCACCATAACTATGGCTACACCTTC.

V gene TRBV15 combines with J gene TRBJ2-5; tentative D call: TRBD2 (5 bases). The CDR3 is 13 amino acids. Germline loops: CDR1 LNHNV, CDR2 YYDKDF (reference sequence). The ends were cut back, 3 bases at V and 5 bases at J, with 10 bases in the middle. This CDR3 reads CATSRERRETQYF. The DNA of the CDR3 is TGTGCCACCAGCAGGGAACGGAGGGAGACCCAGTACTTC. Looking up the rest from reference TRBV15 and TRBJ2-5 gives the full variable domain: DAMVIQNPRYQVTQFGKPVTLSCSQTLNHNVMYWYQQKSSQAPKLLFHYYDKDFNNEADTPDNFQSRRPNTSFCFLDIRSPGLGDTAMYLCATSRERRETQYFGPGTRLLVL.

This clone has just a few counts. The V gene is TRBV28, the J gene TRBJ1-1, with D uncertain. From germline, CDR1 is MDHEN and CDR2 SYDVKM. This CDR3 has 12 residues. V lost 2 bases and J 10 bases, leaving 11 bases between the germline ends. CDR3 DNA sequence: TGTGCCAGCAGTTTAGGTTCCGGGAGAGCTTTCTTT. Protein: CASSLGSGRAFF.

The rearrangement uses TRBV28 and TRBJ1-2, with D perhaps matching TRBD1 (6 bases). Germline lookup yields CDR1 MDHEN and CDR2 SYDVKM. The CDR3 covers 15 residues. The V and J ends lost 10 bases and 3 bases respectively, with 21 bases between them. CDR3 protein: CATKTGTYPYYGYTF. In DNA, the CDR3 is TGTGCCACCAAGACAGGCACCTATCCTTACTATGGCTACACCTTC.

This sequence joins TRBV30 and TRBJ1-4, with D maybe TRBD1 (5 bases). The CDR3 consists of 14 residues. The germline CDR1 and CDR2 sequences are GTSNPN and SVGIG (reference sequence). With 3 bases removed from V and 3 bases from J, the gap between germline ends came to 11 bases. The CDR3 nucleotides read TGTGCCTGGAGGGCGGGGGTGGCTAATGAAAAACTGTTTTTT. Its protein is CAWRAGVANEKLFF.

The chain recombines TRBV30 with TRBJ1-3, with a tentative D call TRBD1 (6 bases). The CDR3 contains 15 residues. Trimming shortened V by 3 bases and J by 1 base, and 13 bases separated the two germline ends. The germline CDR1 and CDR2 sequences are GTSNPN and SVGIG (reference sequence). CDR3 region: CAWRADRWSGNTIYF. The DNA of the CDR3 is TGTGCCTGGAGAGCTGACAGGTGGTCTGGAAACACCATATATTTT.

The chain combines TRBV19 with TRBJ1-6; D is ambiguous. Trimming left V 7 bases short and J 6 bases short, with 16 bases between. Per germline, CDR1 LNHDA and CDR2 SQIVND (reference sequence). The CDR3 spans 15 residues. The CDR3: CASTRQPTSNSPLHF. DNA of the CDR3: TGTGCCAGTACTCGACAACCGACCTCTAATTCACCCCTCCACTTT.

The rearrangement links TRBV18 to TRBJ1-1; D is perhaps TRBD1 (5 bases). Trimming stripped 3 bases from V and 0 bases from J, with 14 bases between. Germline CDR1 reads KGHSH; CDR2 reads LQKENI. The CDR3 sequence is 16 residues long. CDR3 sequence reads: CASSPTRGGMNTEAFF. The CDR3 coding sequence is TGTGCCAGCTCACCTACGCGGGGGGGAATGAACACTGAAGCTTTCTTT. The entire variable domain, with the rest obtained from reference TRBV18 and TRBJ1-1, is as follows: NAGVMQNPRHLVRRRGQEARLRCSPMKGHSHVYWYRQLPEEGLKFMVYLQKENIIDESGMPKERFSAEFPKEGPSILRIQQVVRGDSAAYFCASSPTRGGMNTEAFFGQGTRLTVV.